This passage covers 30 T cell receptor beta chains from one sample sequenced in a study of CD8 T cells in Susac syndrome. cDNA came from about 0.5 to 1 ug RNA primed by random hexamers. TCRdb passed the immunoSEQ multiplex PCR reads through MiXCR, listing each CDR3 protein once. The sample lists 330,000 or so distinct CDR3 sequences; over 75% were seen once. The source material was CD8+ T cells from PBMCs. The receptors shown here come from a human donor with multiple sclerosis.

J is TRBJ2-1 and V is TRBV24-1; 11 positions agree with TRBD2. The CDR3 has 15 amino acids. Germline values: CDR1 KGHDR, CDR2 SFDVKD. J gave up 8 bases and V 4 bases, and 6 bases lay outside the gene matches. This chain's CDR3 is CATSDRLAGRDEQFF. The DNA of the CDR3 is TGTGCCACCAGTGACAGACTAGCGGGACGCGATGAGCAGTTCTTC.

This clonotype came up once. The chain has TRBV7-3 and TRBJ2-3, with unresolved D. CDR1 is SGHTA, CDR2 FQGTGA, per germline. This CDR3 spans 13 amino acids. Trimming took off 1 base at V and 2 bases at J, with 4 bases between the two ends. The DNA of the CDR3 is TGTGCCAGCAGCTTAATTAACACAGATACGCAGTATTTT. This translates into CASSLINTDTQYF.

This clonotype was detected only a few times. The rearrangement uses TRBV4-1 and TRBJ2-1; TRBD2 aligns across 7 bases. Germline CDR1 MGHRA, CDR2 YSYEKL. With V trimmed by 0 bases and J by 0 bases, 2 bases remained unmatched. The CDR3 is 16 amino acids. CDR3 amino acids: CASSQDTGGSYNEQFF. In DNA form, the CDR3 reads TGCGCCAGCAGCCAAGATACGGGGGGCTCCTACAATGAGCAGTTCTTC.

V gene TRBV7-9 combines with J gene TRBJ1-6; D ambiguous. Germline CDR1 is SEHNR and CDR2 is FQNEAQ (reference sequence). The CDR3 is made up of 15 amino acids. Deletions cut 4 bases from V and 7 bases from J, with 14 bases between. The CDR3 DNA reads TGTGCCAGCAGCTCCCCAATTAATGGGAATTCACCCCTCCACTTT. Translating it yields CASSSPINGNSPLHF.

This chain joins TRBV4-3 and TRBJ2-1; TRBD2 matches at 8 bases. Germline assignment: CDR1 LGHNA and CDR2 YSLEER. This CDR3 region has 15 residues. Trimming at V came to 3 bases and at J to 4 bases, leaving 5 bases not matched to a gene. The CDR3 DNA reads TGCGCCAGCAGCCAGGCTAGCGGGCCTTACAATGAGCAGTTCTTC. This translates into CASSQASGPYNEQFF.

This sequence joins TRBV24-1 and TRBJ2-3, with 9 bases that match TRBD2. Trimming took 4 bases from V and 1 from J; bases not matched to a gene: 11. The CDR3 is 18 residues long. Germline V CDR1 and CDR2: KGHDR, SFDVKD. CDR3 region: CATSDLPGTSRRTDTQYF. The DNA for the CDR3 is TGTGCCACCAGTGACCTGCCGGGGACTAGCAGACGCACAGATACGCAGTATTTT.

This clonotype occurred once. The chain couples TRBV21-1 to TRBJ2-1; TRBD1 was called by the table and not checked on the DNA. TRBV21-1 is reported as a pseudogene. There are 20 residues in the CDR3. CDR3 amino acids: CASSKAGTDGSTSSYNEQFF. The CDR3 bases are TGTGCCAGCAGCAAAGCAGGGACGGATGGGAGCACAAGCTCCTACAATGAGCAGTTCTTC.

This sequence joins TRBV6-2 or TRBV6-3 and TRBJ2-1, with TRBD2 matching over 10 bases. V lost 4 bases, J lost 8 bases, and 11 bases stayed unmatched. CDR1 and CDR2 from the germline V gene are MNHEY and SVGEGT. The CDR3 extends over 16 amino acids. The CDR3 DNA follows: TGTGCCAGCAGTTCACCCCTCTCTAGCGGGAGTGATGAGCAGTTCTTC. This encodes CASSSPLSSGSDEQFF.

This chain connects TRBV6-1 to TRBJ2-3; 8 nucleotides match TRBD1. CDR1 MNHNS and CDR2 SASEGT come from the germline V gene. V gave up 6 bases and J gave up 3 bases; unmatched junction bases: 5. This CDR3 has 14 residues. CDR3 loop: CASRLQGETDTQYF. The CDR3 DNA reads TGTGCCAGCAGGTTACAGGGGGAAACAGATACGCAGTATTTT.

The chain couples TRBV4-3 to TRBJ2-7; unclear D gene. Germline CDR1 and CDR2: LGHNA and YSLEER. Trimming shortened V by 0 bases and J by 6 bases, and 15 bases separated the two germline ends. There are 15 residues in the CDR3. This chain's CDR3 is CASSQDRVGDLEQYF. The CDR3 coding sequence is TGCGCCAGCAGCCAAGATAGAGTTGGGGATCTCGAGCAGTACTTC.

The chain employs TRBV27 and TRBJ1-1, with TRBD1 as a possible D gene (6 bases). The CDR3 sequence is 12 residues long. V was trimmed by 5 bases and J by 11 bases, leaving 15 bases between them. Per germline, CDR1 MNHEY and CDR2 SMNVEV (reference sequence). This CDR3 is CASSPGQYEAFF. The CDR3 bases are TGTGCCAGCAGTCCTGGACAGTACGAGGCTTTCTTT.

The chain is built from TRBV7-2 and TRBJ2-1; D might be TRBD2 (5 bases). V lost 1 base and J lost 8, with 15 bases in between. CDR3 length: 15 amino acids. Germline V gene sequence: CDR1 SGHTA, CDR2 FQGNSA. The CDR3 loop reads CASSLGEGPPHEQFF. The CDR3 DNA reads as TGTGCCAGCAGCTTAGGTGAGGGCCCCCCCCATGAGCAGTTCTTC.

The genes are TRBV24-1 and TRBJ2-3; D perhaps matches TRBD2 (6 bases). The CDR3 extends over 14 amino acids. Germline V gives CDR1 KGHDR, CDR2 SFDVKD. V was trimmed by 6 bases and J by 5 bases, leaving 14 bases between them. The DNA of the CDR3 is TGTGCCACCAGTACCCCACTAGCCGGAGATACGCAGTATTTT. Encoded protein: CATSTPLAGDTQYF.

V gene TRBV7-9 combines with J gene TRBJ2-3, with D possibly being TRBD2 (5 bases). This CDR3 spans 12 amino acids. V lost 6 bases, J lost 13 bases, and 17 bases lay in between. Germline lookup yields CDR1 SEHNR and CDR2 FQNEAQ (reference sequence). CDR3 sequence: CASSFLMTGEYF. The CDR3 DNA is TGTGCCAGCAGTTTTCTTATGACCGGGGAGTATTTT.

This clonotype was detected once. The chain recombines TRBV27 with TRBJ2-5, with D perhaps matching TRBD1 (5 bases). The CDR3 contains 15 residues. Trimming removed 8 bases from V and 2 bases from J, with 18 bases in between. From germline, CDR1 is MNHEY and CDR2 SMNVEV (reference sequence). The CDR3 loop reads CASRPVEQVQETQYF. The CDR3 DNA sequence: TGTGCCAGCCGTCCCGTTGAACAGGTTCAAGAGACCCAGTACTTC.

The chain has TRBV30 and TRBJ2-1; 13 positions match TRBD2. The V segment lost 8 bases and the J segment 7 bases; nucleotides outside the gene matches: 11. From germline, CDR1 is GTSNPN and CDR2 SVGIG (reference sequence). CDR3 length equals 15 residues. This CDR3 reads CARTPGTSGINEQFF. CDR3 nucleotide sequence: TGTGCCCGGACGCCCGGGACTAGCGGGATAAATGAGCAGTTCTTC.

The rearrangement joins TRBV12-3 or TRBV12-4 to TRBJ2-3; D unclear. V dropped 3 bases and J dropped 13 bases, with 11 bases sitting between them. The CDR3 totals 11 residues. CDR3 DNA: TGTGCCAGCAGTTTGGGCCCCCAGGAGTATTTT. It translates to CASSLGPQEYF.

The chain uses TRBV4-3 and TRBJ1-6; 10 nucleotides line up with TRBD1. V gave up 1 base and J gave up 6 bases; unmatched junction bases: 0. Looked up from germline, CDR1 is LGHNA and CDR2 is YSLEER. This CDR3 has 15 residues. Here the CDR3 reads CASSQGTGGNSPLHF. The CDR3 DNA follows: TGCGCCAGCAGCCAAGGGACAGGGGGTAATTCACCCCTCCACTTT.

The gene calls are TRBV19 and TRBJ2-7, with 8 nucleotides matching TRBD1. The trim removed 5 bases at V and 3 bases at J, leaving 6 bases unmatched. Germline lookup yields CDR1 LNHDA and CDR2 SQIVND (reference sequence). The CDR3 is 14 amino acids. CDR3 sequence: CASSPRTGSYEQYF. CDR3 sequence (DNA): TGTGCCAGTAGTCCCAGGACAGGGAGCTACGAGCAGTACTTC.

This chain links TRBV20-1 with TRBJ2-1, with unresolved D. Germline CDR1 is DFQATT and CDR2 is SNEGSKA (reference sequence). V was trimmed by 3 bases and J by 4 bases, leaving 10 bases between them. The CDR3 length is 13 residues. The CDR3 DNA is TGCAGTGCTAGCTCACTGCCTTACAATGAGCAGTTCTTC. Protein: CSASSLPYNEQFF.

The chain joins TRBV29-1 to TRBJ1-2, with D perhaps TRBD1 (5 bases). V was clipped by 6 bases and J by 6 bases, with 11 bases between them. The CDR3 runs 11 residues. Germline assignment: CDR1 SQVTM and CDR2 ANQGSEA. CDR3 nucleotide sequence: TGCAGCGTCCCGGGACCTAATGGCTACACCTTC. It specifies CSVPGPNGYTF.

The chain has TRBV9 and TRBJ1-4; D may be TRBD1 (6 bases). V gave up 0 bases and J gave up 11 bases, with 11 bases separating them. The germline V gene encodes CDR1 SGDLS and CDR2 YYNGEE. The CDR3 is 13 residues long. Here the CDR3 DNA reads TGTGCCAGCAGCGTAGCTTCGGGGGCTAAACTGTTTTTT. This sequence encodes CASSVASGAKLFF. Filled out from reference TRBV9 and TRBJ1-4, the complete variable domain reads DSGVTQTPKHLITATGQRVTLRCSPRSGDLSVYWYQQSLDQGLQFLIQYYNGEERAKGNILERFSAQQFPDLHSELNLSSLELGDSALYFCASSVASGAKLFFGSGTQLSVL.

This clonotype was observed a single time. The chain links TRBV28 to TRBJ2-7; the match to TRBD2 covers 8 bases. Looked up from germline, CDR1 is MDHEN and CDR2 is SYDVKM. The CDR3 loop spans 16 amino acids. The junction had 12 bases not matched to a gene; V was cut back by 5 bases and J by 3 bases. The CDR3 nucleotides read TGTGCCAGCAGTCCGGACAGCGGGAGTCCGCTCTACGAGCAGTACTTC. It specifies CASSPDSGSPLYEQYF.

This chain connects TRBV19 to TRBJ2-1, with D perhaps TRBD2 (5 bases). CDR3 size: 15 residues. The V gene lost 1 base and the J gene lost 5 bases, with 12 bases spanning the gap. Germline values: CDR1 LNHDA, CDR2 SQIVND (reference sequence). The CDR3 is CASSIGGRGNNEQFF. For the CDR3, the DNA is TGTGCCAGTAGTATAGGTGGCCGAGGGAACAATGAGCAGTTCTTC.

This rearrangement joins TRBV6-2 or TRBV6-3 to TRBJ2-1; 8 positions agree with TRBD1. With 2 bases clipped from V and 3 bases from J, the junction kept 6 bases outside the gene matches. The V gene's germline CDR1 is MNHEY and CDR2 SVGEGT. The CDR3 contains 16 residues. The CDR3 region is CASSYPDRGDYNEQFF. The CDR3 DNA sequence: TGTGCCAGCAGTTACCCAGACAGGGGAGACTACAATGAGCAGTTCTTC.

The rearrangement links TRBV6-1 to TRBJ2-5; D may be TRBD2 (6 bases). Germline CDR1 reads MNHNS; CDR2 reads SASEGT. The V end was cut by 8 bases, the J end by 5 bases, with 15 bases between. This CDR3 region has 13 residues. CDR3 in DNA: TGTGCCAGCCGAGGACGGGAGACGGAGACCCAGTACTTC. Translation gives CASRGRETETQYF.

The V gene is TRBV11-2, the J gene TRBJ2-5; 9 nucleotides line up with TRBD2. CDR1 SGHAT and CDR2 FQNNGV come from the germline V gene. The CDR3 extends over 16 amino acids. Trimming at V came to 7 bases and at J to 0 bases, leaving 9 bases not matched to a gene. CDR3 coding DNA: TGTGCCAGCACCCAAGGACTAGCGCCTTACCAAGAGACCCAGTACTTC. This codes for CASTQGLAPYQETQYF.

The table lists this clonotype with a count of one. The chain combines TRBV7-9 with TRBJ2-1; the match to TRBD2 covers 9 bases. Germline CDR1 is SEHNR and CDR2 is FQNEAQ (reference sequence). This CDR3 spans 15 amino acids. J gave up 7 bases and V 3 bases, and 7 bases lay outside the gene matches. CDR3 in DNA: TGTGCCAGCAGCTTGCTAGCGGGAAGTAGTAATGAGCAGTTCTTC. Protein: CASSLLAGSSNEQFF.

V and J are TRBV2 and TRBJ2-1; no clear D gene. This CDR3 has 16 residues. The germline V gene encodes CDR1 SNHLY and CDR2 FYNNEI. Trimming pared 1 base from V and 0 bases from J, leaving 10 bases between. The CDR3 nucleotides read TGTGCCAGCAGTGAAGGGTGGCGAAGCTCCTACAATGAGCAGTTCTTC. As protein: CASSEGWRSSYNEQFF.

This clonotype appeared a single time. The J gene is TRBJ2-7, the V gene TRBV6-7; unclear D gene. TRBV6-7 is an ORF, and what it does is uncertain. V lost 2 bases and J 3 bases, leaving 8 bases between the germline ends. There are 13 residues in the CDR3. CDR3 loop: CASSYTSYYEQYF. The CDR3, as DNA: TGTGCCAGCAGTTACACCAGCTACTACGAGCAGTACTTC.